Sequencing of this T cell receptor (beta chain) was carried out in a study of technical replicates of blood from a handful of donors. The repertoire was sequenced with immunoSEQ multiplex PCR; TCRdb's copy has only in-frame clones and lacks some. This table has tens of thousands of clones, 95% appearing once. CDR1 and CDR2 from the germline V gene are SQVTM and ANQGSEA. Between the trimmed V and J ends, which lost 3 bases and 5 bases, there was a span of 16 bases. This CDR3 has 14 residues. The chain recombines TRBV29-1 with TRBJ2-5; D call uncertain. This clonotype was sampled from a human donor in good health. Material for sequencing was T cells isolated from PBMCs. The DNA of the CDR3 is TGCAGCGTTGACGGTGTCGAATTGAAGGAGACCCAGTACTTC. It translates to CSVDGVELKETQYF.